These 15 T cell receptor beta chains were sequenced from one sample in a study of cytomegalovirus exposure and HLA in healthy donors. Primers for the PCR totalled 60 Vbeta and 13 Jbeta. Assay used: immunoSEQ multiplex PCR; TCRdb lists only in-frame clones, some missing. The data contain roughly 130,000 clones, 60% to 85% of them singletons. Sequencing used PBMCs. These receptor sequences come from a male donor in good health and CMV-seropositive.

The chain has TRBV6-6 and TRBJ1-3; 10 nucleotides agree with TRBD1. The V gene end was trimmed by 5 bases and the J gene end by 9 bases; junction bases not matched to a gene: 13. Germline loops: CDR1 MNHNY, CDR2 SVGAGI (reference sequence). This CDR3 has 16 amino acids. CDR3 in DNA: TGTGCCAGCAGTCAGCGGGGACAGGGGATGGCGGGCACCATATATTTT. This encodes CASSQRGQGMAGTIYF.

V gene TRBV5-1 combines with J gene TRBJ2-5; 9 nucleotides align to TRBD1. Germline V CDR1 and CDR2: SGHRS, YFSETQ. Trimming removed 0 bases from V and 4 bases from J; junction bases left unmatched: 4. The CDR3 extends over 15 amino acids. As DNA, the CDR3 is TGCGCCAGCAGCTTGGGGGACAGGGTAGTAGAGACCCAGTACTTC. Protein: CASSLGDRVVETQYF.

This chain's CDR3 is CASMWTGGEDGELFF. The CDR3 DNA is TGTGCCAGCATGTGGACAGGGGGCGAGGACGGGGAGCTGTTTTTT. This sequence joins TRBV27 and TRBJ2-2, with TRBD1 matching over 11 bases. CDR3 length: 15 amino acids. V dropped 7 bases and J dropped 7; count of bases not matched to a gene: 8. Germline CDR1 and CDR2: MNHEY and SMNVEV (reference sequence).

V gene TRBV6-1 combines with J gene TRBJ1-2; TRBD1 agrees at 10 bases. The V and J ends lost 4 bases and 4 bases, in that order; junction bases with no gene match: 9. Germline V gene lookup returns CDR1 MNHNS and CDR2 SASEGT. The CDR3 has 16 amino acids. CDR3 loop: CASSGGQGFWSYGYTF. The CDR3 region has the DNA TGTGCCAGCAGTGGGGGACAGGGGTTTTGGAGCTATGGCTACACCTTC.

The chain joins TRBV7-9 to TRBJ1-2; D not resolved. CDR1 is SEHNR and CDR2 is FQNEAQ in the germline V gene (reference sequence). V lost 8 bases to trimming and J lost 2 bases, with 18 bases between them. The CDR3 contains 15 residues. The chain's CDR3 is CASAQLGGINYGYTF. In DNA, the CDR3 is TGTGCCAGCGCACAACTCGGCGGAATAAACTATGGCTACACCTTC.

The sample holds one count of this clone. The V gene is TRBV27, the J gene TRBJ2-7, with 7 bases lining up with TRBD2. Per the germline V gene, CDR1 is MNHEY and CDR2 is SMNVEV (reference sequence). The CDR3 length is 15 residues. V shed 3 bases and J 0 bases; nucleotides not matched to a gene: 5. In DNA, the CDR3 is TGTGCCAGCAGTTTCCTCGGGGGGAGCTCCTACGAGCAGTACTTC. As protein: CASSFLGGSSYEQYF.

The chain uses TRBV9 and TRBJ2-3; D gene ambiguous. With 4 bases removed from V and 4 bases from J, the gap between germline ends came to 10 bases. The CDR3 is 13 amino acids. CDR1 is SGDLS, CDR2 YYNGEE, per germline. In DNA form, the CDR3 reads TGTGCCAGCAGCTACTTAATCCCAGATACGCAGTATTTT. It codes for CASSYLIPDTQYF.

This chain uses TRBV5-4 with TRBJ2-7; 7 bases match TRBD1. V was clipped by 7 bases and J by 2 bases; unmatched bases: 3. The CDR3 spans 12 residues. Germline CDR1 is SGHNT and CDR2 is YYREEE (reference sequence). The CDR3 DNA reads TGTGCCAGCGGACAGGACCCCTACGAGCAGTACTTC. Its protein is CASGQDPYEQYF.

CDR3 amino acids: CASSHNSGANTGELFF. CDR3 in DNA: TGCGCCAGCAGCCACAATAGCGGGGCGAACACCGGGGAGCTGTTTTTT. The J gene is TRBJ2-2, the V gene TRBV4-3, with 8 bases identical to TRBD2. This CDR3 comprises 16 residues. With V trimmed by 3 bases and J by 0 bases, 3 bases remained unmatched. The germline V gene has CDR1 LGHNA and CDR2 YSLEER.

For the CDR3, the DNA is TGTGCCAGCAGCTTAATCAGGGGCACTGAAGCTTTCTTT. As protein: CASSLIRGTEAFF. The chain uses TRBV7-2 and TRBJ1-1; D might be TRBD1 (6 bases). Trimming shortened V by 2 bases and J by 4 bases, and 8 bases separated the two germline ends. CDR1 SGHTA and CDR2 FQGNSA come from the germline V gene. The CDR3 has 13 residues.

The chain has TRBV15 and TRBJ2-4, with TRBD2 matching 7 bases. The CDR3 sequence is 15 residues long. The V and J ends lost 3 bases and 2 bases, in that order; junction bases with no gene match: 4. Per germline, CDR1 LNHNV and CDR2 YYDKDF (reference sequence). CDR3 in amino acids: CATSRGGDSKNIQYF. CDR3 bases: TGTGCCACCAGCAGGGGGGGGGATTCCAAAAACATTCAGTACTTC.

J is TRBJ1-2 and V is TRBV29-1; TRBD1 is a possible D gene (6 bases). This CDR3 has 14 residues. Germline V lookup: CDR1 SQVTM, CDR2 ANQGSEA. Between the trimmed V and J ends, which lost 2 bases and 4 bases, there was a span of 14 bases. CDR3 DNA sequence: TGCAGCGTTGAATCTCCAGGGGCCCGCTATGGCTACACCTTC. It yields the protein CSVESPGARYGYTF.

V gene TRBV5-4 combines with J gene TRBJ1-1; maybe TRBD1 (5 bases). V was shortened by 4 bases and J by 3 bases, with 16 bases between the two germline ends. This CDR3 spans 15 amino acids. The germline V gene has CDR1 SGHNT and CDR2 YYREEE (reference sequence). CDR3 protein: CASSPGGVRDTEAFF. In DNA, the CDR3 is TGTGCCAGCAGCCCCGGGGGGGTTAGGGACACTGAAGCTTTCTTT.

The CDR3 here is CASSLVSGGHNEQFF. CDR3 in DNA: TGTGCCAGCAGCTTAGTTAGCGGGGGACACAATGAGCAGTTCTTC. The chain joins TRBV11-1 to TRBJ2-1; TRBD2 matches at 9 bases. The CDR3 sequence is 15 residues long. Germline trimming cut 1 base from V and 5 bases from J; bases unmatched to any gene: 3. CDR1 is SGHAT, CDR2 FQDESV, per germline (reference sequence).

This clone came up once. This chain's CDR3 is CASSQRRIGLAGGGEQYF. CDR3 sequence (DNA): TGTGCCAGCAGCCAACGAAGGATTGGGCTAGCGGGAGGGGGCGAGCAGTACTTC. The chain links TRBV14 to TRBJ2-7; 12 bases match TRBD2. Germline CDR1 reads SGHDN; CDR2 reads FVKESK. The CDR3 is 18 amino acids. Germline trimming cut 2 bases from V and 6 bases from J; bases unmatched to any gene: 14. Using reference TRBV14 and TRBJ2-7 for the parts outside the CDR3, the full variable domain is EAGVTQFPSHSVIEKGQTVTLRCDPISGHDNLYWYRRVMGKEIKFLLHFVKESKQDESGMPNNRFLAERTGGTYSTLKVQPAELEDSGVYFCASSQRRIGLAGGGEQYFGPGTRLTVT.